The rows below give T cell receptor beta chains drawn from one sample of a study of siplizumab effects on memory and regulatory T cells. Antigens of these TCRs are unknown. Clones were sequenced by immunoSEQ multiplex PCR, and TCRdb holds only the in-frame ones, with some missing. The data contain roughly 3,500 clones, 45% to 60% of them singletons. The sequenced material came from CFSE-low (dividing) CD8+ T cells sorted from an allogeneic mixed lymphocyte reaction. The receptors shown here come from a human donor in good health; the cells came from an allogeneic mixed lymphocyte reaction. Some clones in this sample may be carry-over from other donors' samples. Each CDR3 is given with its conserved first and last residue. A D gene is named only where the DNA matches it firmly. The size of a clone is reported for some rows only, either as once, few or many, or as a class for expanded clones.

d_call	v_call	clone_size	j_call	cdr3_nt	cdr3_aa
.	TRBV29-1	.	TRBJ2-2	TGCAGCGTTGAAGGGGGAACCGGGGAGCTGTTTTTT	CSVEGGTGELFF
.	TRBV13	.	TRBJ2-7	TGTGCCAGCAGTGTCCCCCCCTACGAGCAGTACTTC	CASSVPPYEQYF
TRBD2	TRBV4-1	.	TRBJ2-1	TGCGCCAGCAGCTTCCGACTAGCGGGAGACTATGAGCAGTTCTTC	CASSFRLAGDYEQFF
TRBD1	TRBV2	.	TRBJ2-2	TGTGCCAGCAGTGAAGCGCTGCGGGGACAGGTCACCGGGGAGCTGTTTTTT	CASSEALRGQVTGELFF
.	TRBV6-5	.	TRBJ2-7	TGTGCCAGCAGTTACGGCGGGACGACCTACGAGCAGTACTTC	CASSYGGTTYEQYF
.	TRBV6-5	once	TRBJ2-1	TGTGCCAGCAGTTACTCCCCCCCAGGGGCCTACAATGAGCAGTTCTTC	CASSYSPPGAYNEQFF
.	TRBV27	few	TRBJ1-6	TGTGCCAGCAGTAACGCAGGGAGCTCCTATAATTCACCCCTCCACTTT	CASSNAGSSYNSPLHF
.	TRBV2	.	TRBJ2-7	TGTGCCAGCAACGCGATCTACGAGCAGTACTTC	CASNAIYEQYF
.	TRBV4-1	.	TRBJ1-2	TGCGCCAGCAGCCAAGATTCCGGCTTCTATGGCTACACCTTC	CASSQDSGFYGYTF
.	TRBV27	.	TRBJ2-1	TGTGCCAGCAGTTTGGGCAATGAGCAGTTCTTC	CASSLGNEQFF
.	TRBV11-2	few	TRBJ1-4	TGTGCCAGCAGCCCCGCCTCCCACAGTCTAAATGAAAAACTGTTTTTT	CASSPASHSLNEKLFF
.	TRBV11-3	.	TRBJ2-2	TGTGCCAGCAGTCGCAGGGGCACCGGGGAGCTGTTTTTT	CASSRRGTGELFF
.	TRBV7-2	.	TRBJ2-2	TGTGCCAGCAGCTTAGCCTGGACGAACACCGGGGAGCTGTTTTTT	CASSLAWTNTGELFF
.	TRBV7-2	once	TRBJ1-1	TGTGCCAGCAGCTTAGCCTTCCCGCTGAACACTGAAGCTTTCTTT	CASSLAFPLNTEAFF
.	TRBV4-1	.	TRBJ2-7	TGCGCCAGCAGCCAAGTCCGGGACTCCTACGAGCAGTACTTC	CASSQVRDSYEQYF
TRBD1	TRBV6-5	.	TRBJ2-1	TGTGCCAGCAGTTACGGGCCGGGACAGGGGCTCAATGAGCAGTTCTTC	CASSYGPGQGLNEQFF
.	TRBV4-1	once	TRBJ2-3	TGCGCCAGCAGCCCCTATTTAGGCTCGGGCACAGATACGCAGTATTTT	CASSPYLGSGTDTQYF
.	TRBV27	.	TRBJ1-5	TGTGCCAGCAGTGTCGGGACATCTGGCAATCAGCCCCAGCATTTT	CASSVGTSGNQPQHF
TRBD1	TRBV14	.	TRBJ1-1	TGTGCCAGCAGCCACACTGGACAGGCGAGCGCTGAAGCTTTCTTT	CASSHTGQASAEAFF
TRBD1	TRBV10-2	.	TRBJ1-1	TGCGCCAGCAGTCAGACAGGGAGGACTGAAGCTTTCTTT	CASSQTGRTEAFF